This TCR beta chain was documented in a study of monozygotic twins with inflammatory bowel disease. TCRdb re-called the 5' RACE reads, yielding one record per CDR3 amino acid sequence without DNA. Its clone listing holds more than 300,000 distinct CDR3 sequences. CDR1 is LNHNV, CDR2 YYDKDF, per germline (reference sequence). This CDR3 contains 17 residues. The genes are TRBV15 and TRBJ1-4; checking the TCRdb D call of TRBD1 is not possible without DNA. This sequence originates from a human donor with ulcerative colitis or Crohn's disease, or a healthy co-twin of an affected twin (not recorded which). The specimen was blood. This CDR3 reads CATSRVPGGITNEKLFF.